This T cell receptor beta chain was recorded in a study of shared T cell receptors in the human thymus. The CDR3 extends over 13 amino acids. Deletions cut 4 bases from V and 6 bases from J, with 13 bases between. CDR1 SGDLS and CDR2 YYNGEE come from the germline V gene. TCRdb's table, derived via immunoSEQ multiplex PCR, lists solely in-frame clones and lacks some. The sample has more than 550,000 clones, more than 70% seen once. This sample also appeared in a second study, on human thymus T cells. From that second work: Thymus specimens were resections from corrective heart surgery.

The TCR was taken from a boy younger than two with a congenital heart defect. The sample was thymocytes. This chain links TRBV9 with TRBJ1-2, with D unclear. CDR3 region: CASSHVHPNGYTF. CDR3 DNA sequence: TGTGCCAGCAGCCATGTACATCCGAATGGCTACACCTTC.